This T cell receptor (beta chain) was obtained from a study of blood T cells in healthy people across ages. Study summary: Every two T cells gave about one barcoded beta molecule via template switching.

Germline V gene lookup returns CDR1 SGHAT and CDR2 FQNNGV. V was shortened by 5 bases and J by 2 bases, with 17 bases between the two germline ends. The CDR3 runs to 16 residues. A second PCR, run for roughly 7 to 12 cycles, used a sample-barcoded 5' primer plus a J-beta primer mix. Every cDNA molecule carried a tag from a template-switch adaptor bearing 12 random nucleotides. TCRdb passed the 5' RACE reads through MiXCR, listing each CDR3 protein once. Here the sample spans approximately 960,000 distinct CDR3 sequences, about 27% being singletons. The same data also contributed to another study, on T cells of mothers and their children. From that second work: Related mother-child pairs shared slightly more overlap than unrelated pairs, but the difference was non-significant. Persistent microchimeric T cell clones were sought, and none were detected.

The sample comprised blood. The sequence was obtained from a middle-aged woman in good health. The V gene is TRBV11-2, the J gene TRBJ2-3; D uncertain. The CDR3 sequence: CASSPNYPVDTDTQYF. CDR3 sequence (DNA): TGTGCCAGCAGCCCGAACTATCCGGTTGACACAGATACGCAGTATTTT.